These T cell receptor beta chains were read from a single sample in a study of blood T cell repertoires in COVID-19. Profiling relied on immunoSEQ multiplex PCR, and the TCRdb table lists in-frame clones only, not all of them. The sample includes over 200,000 clones, about 90% of them seen just once. Material for sequencing was peripheral blood. The receptors were gathered from a middle-aged man with active or convalescent COVID-19. Each CDR3 is given with its conserved first and last residue. A D gene is named only where the DNA matches it firmly. Rows may omit the clone size; those that give it use once, few, many or a size class.

TRBV5-4	.	.	TRBJ2-7	TGTGCCAGCAGCTTAGGAACTACCTACGAGCAGTACTTC	CASSLGTTYEQYF
TRBV28	.	TRBD1	TRBJ1-4	TGTGCCAGCAGCCGGACAGGGGGCGGTAATGAAAAACTGTTTTTT	CASSRTGGGNEKLFF
TRBV5-1	once	.	TRBJ1-1	TGCGCCAGCAGCCCCAACACAGGGACTGAAGCTTTCTTT	CASSPNTGTEAFF
TRBV11-2	.	.	TRBJ2-1	TGTGCCAGCAGCTTGACCAGCCGCAGGGGCCGCTACAATGAGCAGTTCTTC	CASSLTSRRGRYNEQFF
TRBV28	.	TRBD2	TRBJ2-7	TGTGCCAGCAGGATCCCGGGGGGGGCCGGCGAGCAGTACTTC	CASRIPGGAGEQYF
TRBV9	.	TRBD1	TRBJ2-7	TGTGCCAGCAGCGTAGGGACAGGGAAATCCTACGAGCAGTACTTC	CASSVGTGKSYEQYF
TRBV6-5	.	.	TRBJ1-1	TGTGCCAGCAGTTACGGGGGGTCGAACACTGAAGCTTTCTTT	CASSYGGSNTEAFF
TRBV29-1	.	.	TRBJ1-1	TGCAGCGTTGAGCCCGGTTTGAACACTGAAGCTTTCTTT	CSVEPGLNTEAFF
TRBV28	.	.	TRBJ1-5	TGTGCCAGCAGTTTACAATCAGGGATCGGTCAGCCCCAGCATTTT	CASSLQSGIGQPQHF
TRBV29-1	.	TRBD1	TRBJ2-1	TGCAGCGTCGTCGGGACAGGGACCTACAATGAGCAGTTCTTC	CSVVGTGTYNEQFF
TRBV27	.	TRBD1	TRBJ2-2	TGTGCCAGCACCCGACAGGGGGTAAAGGCCGGGGAGCTGTTTTTT	CASTRQGVKAGELFF
TRBV24-1	.	.	TRBJ1-5	TGTGCCACCAGTGATTTGGACAGCGACCAGCATTTT	CATSDLDSDQHF
TRBV18	.	TRBD1	TRBJ1-5	TGTGCCAGCTCTCCGCAGGGGGCAGGCGGCAATCAGCCCCAGCATTTT	CASSPQGAGGNQPQHF
TRBV9	.	TRBD1	TRBJ2-7	TGTGCCAGCAGCGGGGGACAGTACGAGCAGTACTTC	CASSGGQYEQYF
TRBV21-1	.	.	TRBJ1-3	TGTGCCAGCAGCAAAGGGAGCGGCTCTTTAAGCGGGCCTGGAAACACCATATATTTT	CASSKGSGSLSGPGNTIYF
TRBV28	.	.	TRBJ1-4	TGTGCCAGCTTCAGGGTTAATGAAAAACTGTTTTTT	CASFRVNEKLFF
TRBV27	.	.	TRBJ2-2	TGTGCCAGCAGTATCAGGGGTCCGAACACCGGGGAGCTGTTTTTT	CASSIRGPNTGELFF
TRBV28	.	.	TRBJ2-1	TGTGCCAGCAGTTCCGATTGGAGTGAGCAGTTCTTC	CASSSDWSEQFF
TRBV9	.	.	TRBJ2-7	TGTGCCAGCAGCCAGGGGTATGGCACGGGATACGAGCAGTACTTC	CASSQGYGTGYEQYF
TRBV4-1	once	.	TRBJ2-3	TGCGCCAGCAGCCAAGGCAGGATGAACACAGATACGCAGTATTTT	CASSQGRMNTDTQYF
TRBV10-3	.	.	TRBJ1-6	TGTGCCATCAGCCCGAGGGGGGGCTCCTATAATTCACCCCTCCACTTT	CAISPRGGSYNSPLHF
TRBV7-8	.	.	TRBJ2-7	TGTGCCAGCAGCTTAAATGCTGACAGGATGGGTGACTACGAGCAGTACTTC	CASSLNADRMGDYEQYF
TRBV19	few	TRBD1	TRBJ1-1	TGTGCCAGTAGTATGCAGGGGGCCACTGAAGCTTTCTTT	CASSMQGATEAFF
TRBV24-1	.	TRBD1	TRBJ2-3	TGTGCCACCTCCGGGACAGATACAGATACGCAGTATTTT	CATSGTDTDTQYF
TRBV29-1	.	.	TRBJ2-7	TGCAGCGCCTTGACGGACTTGACAATCGGCGAGCAGTACTTC	CSALTDLTIGEQYF
TRBV14	.	.	TRBJ2-7	TGTGCCAGCAGCCGAGAGCGGAGGTCTTCCTACGAGCAGTACTTC	CASSRERRSSYEQYF
TRBV2	.	TRBD1	TRBJ1-2	TGTGCCAGCAGTCCGGTTGTCAGGGGGCCTGCTGGCTACACCTTC	CASSPVVRGPAGYTF
TRBV28	.	TRBD1	TRBJ1-4	TGTGCCACCGGGACAGGGGGTAATGCGTACGAAAAACTGTTTTTT	CATGTGGNAYEKLFF
TRBV5-1	once	.	TRBJ2-4	TGCGCCAGCAGCTTTGGGACTTCCGAAAACATTCAGTACTTC	CASSFGTSENIQYF
TRBV3-1/TRBV3-2	.	.	TRBJ2-3	TGTGCCAGCAGCCTTGGGGCTACAAAGACAGATACGCAGTATTTT	CASSLGATKTDTQYF
TRBV24-1	.	.	TRBJ2-7	TGTGCCACCAGTGACTCGACCTACGGGAGTTCGTACGAGCAGTACTTC	CATSDSTYGSSYEQYF
TRBV4-1	.	TRBD1	TRBJ1-2	TGCGCCAGCAGCCAAGAGGGACAGGGGTTTGGCTATGGCTACACCTTC	CASSQEGQGFGYGYTF
TRBV5-1	.	.	TRBJ1-1	TGCGCCAGCACCCGGGTCGACAGCAGGAACACTGAAGCTTTCTTT	CASTRVDSRNTEAFF
TRBV2	few	TRBD1	TRBJ1-4	TGTGCCAGCAGGATAGGACAGGTCGTAAGAGAAAAACTGTTTTTT	CASRIGQVVREKLFF
TRBV5-1	.	TRBD2	TRBJ2-1	TGCGCCAGCAGCCCGGAAACTAGCGGGCCTAGCTACAATGAGCAGTTCTTC	CASSPETSGPSYNEQFF
TRBV19	.	TRBD1	TRBJ1-1	TGTGCCAGCACATGGACAGGGGCTGGCACTGAAGCTTTCTTT	CASTWTGAGTEAFF
TRBV9	.	TRBD1	TRBJ2-7	TGTGCCAGCAGCGCCCTGGAAGGGACAGCCCGCTACGAGCAGTACTTC	CASSALEGTARYEQYF
TRBV6-5	.	TRBD1	TRBJ1-2	TGTGCCAGCACTCCGGGACAGGGGATATATGGCTACACCTTC	CASTPGQGIYGYTF
TRBV18	.	.	TRBJ2-3	TGTGCCAGCTCACCAAGGGGATACACTAGCACAGATACGCAGTATTTT	CASSPRGYTSTDTQYF
TRBV6-5	once	TRBD1	TRBJ1-1	TGTGCCAGCGGGGACAGGGTGTCGAACACTGAAGCTTTCTTT	CASGDRVSNTEAFF